Below are 18 T cell receptor beta chains sequenced from a single sample in a study of CD8 T cells in Susac syndrome. Random hexamers primed reverse transcription of 0.5 to 1 ug RNA. TCRdb reprocessed the immunoSEQ multiplex PCR reads via MiXCR and lists one record per CDR3 protein. The sample gives 150,000 to 200,000 distinct CDR3 sequences, roughly 94% of which show up once; 0.08% to 0.095% is in the top ten. Material: CD4+ T cells from PBMCs. These receptors came from a human donor with multiple sclerosis.

This chain links TRBV29-1 with TRBJ2-1; 8 positions match TRBD1. The V and J ends lost 1 base and 1 base, in that order; junction bases with no gene match: 6. This CDR3 has 16 residues. The V gene's germline CDR1 is SQVTM and CDR2 ANQGSEA. The CDR3 DNA follows: TGCAGCGTTGAAGGGGGACAGGTGATTTCCTACAATGAGCAGTTCTTC. Its translation is CSVEGGQVISYNEQFF.

This clonotype was seen a few times. This chain connects TRBV7-7 to TRBJ2-6; D remains ambiguous. Trimming took off 4 bases at V and 2 bases at J, with 0 bases between the two ends. This CDR3 region has 12 residues. Germline CDR1 and CDR2: SSHAT and FNYEAQ (reference sequence). CDR3: CASSSGANVLTF. DNA for the CDR3: TGTGCCAGCAGCTCTGGGGCCAACGTCCTGACTTTC.

This chain links TRBV5-1 with TRBJ1-1; D ambiguous. The V and J ends lost 5 bases and 5 bases respectively, with 16 bases between them. Per germline, CDR1 SGHRS and CDR2 YFSETQ. The CDR3 runs 14 residues. The CDR3 region is CASRSNTGETEAFF. CDR3 coding DNA: TGCGCCAGCAGGTCGAACACCGGGGAAACTGAAGCTTTCTTT.

V gene TRBV4-1 combines with J gene TRBJ1-5; tentatively, D is TRBD1 (5 bases). This CDR3 is built from 13 residues. Looked up from germline, CDR1 is MGHRA and CDR2 is YSYEKL. The ends were cut back, 7 bases at V and 6 bases at J, with 13 bases in the middle. The CDR3: CASNPGSGQPQHF. The CDR3 DNA sequence: TGCGCCAGCAACCCAGGGTCGGGTCAGCCCCAGCATTTT.

This chain links TRBV6-2 or TRBV6-3 with TRBJ2-5, with D possibly TRBD2 on 5 matching bases. The V gene lost 0 bases and the J gene lost 5 bases, with 7 bases spanning the gap. This CDR3 has 13 amino acids. From germline, CDR1 is MNHEY and CDR2 SVGEGT. This CDR3 reads CASSYSSGETQYF. Here the CDR3 DNA reads TGTGCCAGCAGTTACTCGAGCGGTGAGACCCAGTACTTC.

This sequence joins TRBV30 and TRBJ1-1; D is unresolved. Germline lookup yields CDR1 GTSNPN and CDR2 SVGIG (reference sequence). This CDR3 has 13 amino acids. V was cut by 3 bases and J by 0 bases, with 8 bases left in between. This chain's CDR3 is CAWRANMNTEAFF. Written as DNA, the CDR3 is TGTGCCTGGAGGGCGAACATGAACACTGAAGCTTTCTTT.

This clonotype appeared once. The chain is built from TRBV30 and TRBJ1-3; D is uncertain. Per germline, CDR1 GTSNPN and CDR2 SVGIG (reference sequence). The CDR3 consists of 15 residues. Trimming shortened V by 8 bases and J by 0 bases, and 17 bases separated the two germline ends. The DNA for the CDR3 is TGTGCCCGAGAAATAGGACGGGCCTCTGGAAACACCATATATTTT. Residues: CAREIGRASGNTIYF.

This rearrangement joins TRBV20-1 to TRBJ2-5; tentatively, D is TRBD1 or TRBD2 (6 bases each). Deletions cut 0 bases from V and 2 bases from J, with 13 bases between. The CDR3 length is 15 residues. The germline V gene has CDR1 DFQATT and CDR2 SNEGSKA (reference sequence). This CDR3 is CSARDRRRGQETQYF. The CDR3 nucleotides are TGCAGTGCTAGAGATCGAAGGAGGGGGCAAGAGACCCAGTACTTC.

The V call is TRBV29-1, the J call TRBJ2-3; 10 nucleotides align to TRBD2. Germline loops: CDR1 SQVTM, CDR2 ANQGSEA. V dropped 6 bases and J dropped 5; count of bases not matched to a gene: 8. The CDR3 is 14 residues long. The CDR3 bases are TGCAGCGTCGCGGGGACTAGCGAATTAGATACGCAGTATTTT. It is translated as CSVAGTSELDTQYF.

This chain joins TRBV18 and TRBJ1-2; no reliable D call. The CDR3 contains 16 residues. V was cut by 3 bases and J by 4 bases, with 18 bases left in between. CDR1 and CDR2 (germline): KGHSH, LQKENI. CDR3 loop: CASSPWTQSESYGYTF. CDR3 nucleotides: TGTGCCAGCTCACCTTGGACCCAGAGCGAATCCTATGGCTACACCTTC.

This chain uses TRBV7-2 with TRBJ2-2; either TRBD1 or TRBD2 may fit D (6 bases each). This CDR3 contains 15 residues. The V gene lost 1 base and the J gene lost 4 bases, with 10 bases spanning the gap. Germline CDR1 is SGHTA and CDR2 is FQGNSA. In DNA form, the CDR3 reads TGTGCCAGCAGCTTAGGGGGGGCGAGCACCGGGGAGCTGTTTTTT. Its translation is CASSLGGASTGELFF.

The V gene is TRBV29-1, the J gene TRBJ1-1; D remains unclear. Trimming shortened V by 1 base and J by 5 bases, and 11 bases separated the two germline ends. CDR1 is SQVTM and CDR2 is ANQGSEA in the germline V gene. The CDR3 is made up of 13 amino acids. Here the CDR3 DNA reads TGCAGCGTTGAAGGGTGGGTGGGGACTGAAGCTTTCTTT. It specifies CSVEGWVGTEAFF.

This sequence joins TRBV6-2 or TRBV6-3 and TRBJ2-1; 9 bases are a match to TRBD2. This CDR3 region has 15 residues. CDR1 is MNHEY and CDR2 is SVGEGT in the germline V gene. J gave up 10 bases and V 0 bases, and 7 bases lay outside the gene matches. The CDR3 nucleotides read TGTGCCAGCAGTTACTCGACTAGCGGTCCCCAAGAGCAGTTCTTC. This gives the protein CASSYSTSGPQEQFF.

J is TRBJ1-1 and V is TRBV5-4; no definite D call. The germline V and J ends were trimmed by 4 bases and 6 bases, with 19 bases remaining between them. Germline V CDR1 and CDR2: SGHNT, YYREEE (reference sequence). This CDR3 has 15 amino acids. CDR3 nucleotides: TGTGCCAGCAGCCTCCCGGCACAGTCTCGCGCTGAAGCTTTCTTT. It specifies CASSLPAQSRAEAFF.

The chain employs TRBV3-1 and TRBJ2-7; 8 nucleotides align to TRBD1. With V trimmed by 1 base and J by 6 bases, 8 bases remained unmatched. CDR1 and CDR2 (germline): LGHDT, YNNKEL (reference sequence). The CDR3 extends over 15 amino acids. DNA of the CDR3: TGTGCCAGCAGCCAAGTTAGAGACAGGGGCTCCGAGCAGTACTTC. Residues: CASSQVRDRGSEQYF.

The chain joins TRBV18 to TRBJ2-4; either TRBD1 or TRBD2 may supply D (5 bases each). The V end lost 3 bases, the J end lost 7 bases, and 10 bases lay between the germline ends. The CDR3 totals 13 residues. CDR1 KGHSH and CDR2 LQKENI come from the germline V gene. The DNA of the CDR3 is TGTGCCAGCTCACCTGGGGACGGGAACATTCAGTACTTC. It specifies CASSPGDGNIQYF.

In its sample, this clonotype was seen once. The chain carries TRBV3-1 and TRBJ2-7; weak D call: TRBD2 (5 bases). This CDR3 region has 14 residues. Trimming left V 0 bases short and J 7 bases short, with 13 bases between. The germline V gene has CDR1 LGHDT and CDR2 YNNKEL (reference sequence). The chain's CDR3 is CASSQETGFGEQYF. CDR3 bases: TGTGCCAGCAGCCAAGAAACGGGGTTTGGAGAGCAGTACTTC.

The chain links TRBV10-3 to TRBJ2-5; TRBD1 agrees at 8 bases. Germline V gene lookup returns CDR1 ENHRY and CDR2 SYGVKD. The trim removed 8 bases at V and 2 bases at J, leaving 7 bases unmatched. The CDR3 consists of 14 residues. The CDR3 DNA reads TGTGCCATCGAGGGGACAGGACCGCAAGAGACCCAGTACTTC. This encodes CAIEGTGPQETQYF.